The 20 T cell receptor beta chains presented below share a single source sample, sequenced in a study of blood T cell repertoires in COVID-19. Data came from immunoSEQ multiplex PCR; TCRdb stores just in-frame clones and leaves some out. The sample lists roughly 250,000 clones; 75% to 90% were seen once. Sequenced input: PBMCs or T cells enriched from blood (not recorded which). These receptors were obtained from a woman in her twenties or thirties with acute COVID-19.

The chain links TRBV9 to TRBJ2-7; D is perhaps TRBD2 (6 bases). Per germline, CDR1 SGDLS and CDR2 YYNGEE. V lost 4 bases and J lost 5, with 13 bases in between. The CDR3 loop spans 13 amino acids. The CDR3 DNA reads as TGTGCCAGCAGCCCCCGCTCGGGGGACGAGCAGTACTTC. It encodes CASSPRSGDEQYF.

J is TRBJ2-3 and V is TRBV7-9; TRBD2 matches 8 bases. Trimming took 8 bases from V and 3 from J; bases not matched to a gene: 10. There are 15 residues in the CDR3. Germline V gives CDR1 SEHNR, CDR2 FQNEAQ (reference sequence). The chain's CDR3 is CASGRTSSLTDTQYF. The CDR3 DNA reads TGTGCCAGCGGGAGGACTAGCTCCTTGACAGATACGCAGTATTTT.

This clone has a single count. The chain links TRBV7-9 to TRBJ1-3; D gene ambiguous. Germline V gives CDR1 SEHNR, CDR2 FQNEAQ (reference sequence). V lost 4 bases and J 4 bases, leaving 14 bases between the germline ends. The CDR3 covers 15 residues. The DNA of the CDR3 is TGTGCCAGCAGCTCCCCCGGGGTAATGGGAAACACCATATATTTT. Its protein product is CASSSPGVMGNTIYF.

This clone was detected once. Here the CDR3 DNA reads TGTGCCAGCAGTTTATACACAGGGGATGGCTACACCTTC. This sequence encodes CASSLYTGDGYTF. This chain connects TRBV27 to TRBJ1-2; 7 bases map to TRBD1. The CDR3 is 13 residues long. Germline trimming cut 1 base from V and 6 bases from J; bases unmatched to any gene: 2. Germline V gene sequence: CDR1 MNHEY, CDR2 SMNVEV (reference sequence).

The V and J genes are TRBV3-1 (or the pseudogene TRBV3-2) and TRBJ2-7; 9 bases fit TRBD1. This CDR3 region has 13 residues. V lost 8 bases, J lost 5 bases, and 7 bases stayed unmatched. Germline assignment: CDR1 LGHDT and CDR2 YNNKEL (reference sequence). The chain's CDR3 is CASEGTGCHEQYF. The CDR3 nucleotides read TGTGCCAGCGAGGGGACAGGGTGCCACGAGCAGTACTTC.

The chain recombines TRBV19 with TRBJ1-5; possibly TRBD1 for D (5 bases). The CDR3 consists of 16 residues. The V end was cut by 3 bases, the J end by 4 bases, with 16 bases between. The V gene's germline CDR1 is LNHDA and CDR2 SQIVND (reference sequence). CDR3 amino acids: CASSMSLSGGNQPQHF. CDR3 DNA sequence: TGTGCCAGTAGTATGAGTCTCTCCGGGGGGAATCAGCCCCAGCATTTT.

The chain combines TRBV5-4 with TRBJ1-4; D gene unclear. The V gene's germline CDR1 is SGHNT and CDR2 YYREEE (reference sequence). Between the trimmed V and J ends, which lost 0 bases and 4 bases, there was a span of 10 bases. The length of the CDR3 is 15 residues. CDR3 coding DNA: TGTGCCAGCAGCTTGGGCCCAGGTAGTAATGAAAAACTGTTTTTT. As protein: CASSLGPGSNEKLFF.

The rearrangement joins TRBV7-2 to TRBJ1-1; a weak D match, TRBD1 (6 bases). The ends were cut back, 5 bases at V and 1 base at J, with 14 bases in the middle. The CDR3 spans 15 residues. Germline V gene sequence: CDR1 SGHTA, CDR2 FQGNSA. The DNA of the CDR3 is TGTGCCAGCAGCGAAACCGGGACAAGGAACACTGAAGCTTTCTTT. Translating it yields CASSETGTRNTEAFF.

This clone has at least ten counts. The chain joins TRBV19 to TRBJ1-5; 8 bases are a match to TRBD1. The CDR3 length is 16 residues. V was pared by 5 bases and J by 0 bases, with 6 bases of the junction left unmatched. Germline V CDR1 and CDR2: LNHDA, SQIVND (reference sequence). CDR3: CASSLGTGNSNQPQHF. CDR3 coding DNA: TGTGCCAGTAGTCTAGGGACAGGAAATAGCAATCAGCCCCAGCATTTT.

The rearrangement links TRBV2 to TRBJ2-2; 8 positions match TRBD1. CDR1 is SNHLY, CDR2 FYNNEI, per germline. The CDR3 sequence is 14 residues long. The V gene end was trimmed by 5 bases and the J gene end by 7 bases; junction bases not matched to a gene: 6. The CDR3 DNA reads TGTGCCAGCAGTCTCGACAGGGGTGTCGGGGAGCTGTTTTTT. As protein: CASSLDRGVGELFF.

V is TRBV3-1 (or the pseudogene TRBV3-2) and J is TRBJ1-2; D remains unclear. V lost 4 bases to trimming and J lost 4 bases, with 13 bases between them. The CDR3 totals 14 residues. Germline V gene sequence: CDR1 LGHDT, CDR2 YNNKEL (reference sequence). Here the CDR3 DNA reads TGTGCCAGCAGCCCAAGCGGGAGAGGCTATGGCTACACCTTC. Translation: CASSPSGRGYGYTF.

The table lists this clone with a count of one. This chain joins TRBV7-9 and TRBJ2-1; 10 bases agree with TRBD1. This CDR3 is built from 16 residues. CDR1 and CDR2 (germline): SEHNR, FQNEAQ (reference sequence). Losses at the gene ends were 2 bases for V and 14 bases for J; bases not matched to a gene: 15. The CDR3 region is CASSLFVSVGGQGKFF. The CDR3, as DNA: TGTGCCAGCAGCTTATTCGTGTCGGTTGGGGGACAGGGGAAGTTCTTC.

This chain links TRBV19 with TRBJ2-1, with 12 bases matching TRBD2. This CDR3 comprises 16 residues. Germline CDR1 is LNHDA and CDR2 is SQIVND (reference sequence). The V segment lost 5 bases and the J segment 4 bases; nucleotides outside the gene matches: 6. In DNA form, the CDR3 reads TGTGCCAGTAGTCTTCTAGCGGGAGGGCTATACAATGAGCAGTTCTTC. Translation: CASSLLAGGLYNEQFF.

The rearrangement joins TRBV5-1 to TRBJ1-4; weak D call: TRBD1 (6 bases). The CDR3 loop spans 17 amino acids. V was cut by 4 bases and J by 5 bases, with 21 bases left in between. The germline CDR1 and CDR2 sequences are SGHRS and YFSETQ. The CDR3 coding sequence is TGCGCCAGCAGCCGAACCCTAGTGACAGGTGTAAATGAAAAACTGTTTTTT. Translating it yields CASSRTLVTGVNEKLFF.

The gene calls are TRBV7-9 and TRBJ1-4; TRBD1 is a possible D gene (5 bases). CDR1 is SEHNR, CDR2 FQNEAQ, per germline (reference sequence). V lost 5 bases and J 4 bases, leaving 17 bases between the germline ends. CDR3 length: 16 amino acids. The CDR3 DNA follows: TGTGCCAGCAGCCCTAGGGGCCCTGTAAATAATGAAAAACTGTTTTTT. Its protein is CASSPRGPVNNEKLFF.

The V gene is TRBV2, the J gene TRBJ2-2, with TRBD1 matching over 8 bases. CDR3 length: 15 residues. Unmatched junction bases numbered 5, after V lost 7 bases and J lost 1 base. The germline CDR1 and CDR2 sequences are SNHLY and FYNNEI. CDR3 region: CASTPDRGNTGELFF. In DNA form, the CDR3 reads TGTGCCAGCACCCCCGACAGGGGGAACACCGGGGAGCTGTTTTTT.

In DNA form, the CDR3 reads TGTGCCAGCGCGGGACTAGCGGGGGGAACTAGCACAGATACGCAGTATTTT. It specifies CASAGLAGGTSTDTQYF. The rearrangement uses TRBV7-8 and TRBJ2-3, with 15 bases fitting TRBD2. CDR1 is SGHVS and CDR2 is FQNEAQ in the germline V gene. The length of the CDR3 is 17 residues. The V and J ends lost 8 bases and 0 bases, in that order; junction bases with no gene match: 6. Full variable domain (outside the CDR3, taken from reference TRBV7-8 and TRBJ2-3): GAGVSQSPRYKVAKRGQDVALRCDPISGHVSLFWYQQALGQGPEFLTYFQNEAQLDKSGLPSDRFFAERPEGSVSTLKIQRTQQEDSAVYLCASAGLAGGTSTDTQYFGPGTRLTVL.

V and J are TRBV7-9 and TRBJ1-1; D remains unclear. The CDR3 sequence is 13 residues long. Germline assignment: CDR1 SEHNR and CDR2 FQNEAQ (reference sequence). With 5 bases removed from V and 3 bases from J, the gap between germline ends came to 10 bases. The CDR3 sequence is CASSQTSDTEAFF. In nucleotides, the CDR3 is TGTGCCAGCAGCCAGACAAGTGACACTGAAGCTTTCTTT.

In the case of this clone: The sample holds other DNA sequences that translate to the same CDR3. The chain is built from TRBV28 and TRBJ2-7; D not resolved. The CDR3 runs 11 residues. V lost 5 bases, J lost 3 bases, and 5 bases lay in between. The germline V gene encodes CDR1 MDHEN and CDR2 SYDVKM. The CDR3 spells CASSPGYEQYF. The CDR3 DNA sequence: TGTGCCAGCAGTCCGGGCTACGAGCAGTACTTC.

This chain uses TRBV2 with TRBJ1-5; D possibly corresponds to TRBD1 (6 bases). The germline V and J ends were trimmed by 2 bases and 4 bases, with 18 bases remaining between them. The CDR3 covers 17 residues. The germline gives CDR1 SNHLY, CDR2 FYNNEI. CDR3 residues: CASSEQGSNPLNQPQHF. DNA of the CDR3: TGTGCCAGCAGTGAACAGGGGTCCAACCCTCTAAATCAGCCCCAGCATTTT.